This TCR beta chain was observed in a study of T cells in narcolepsy. Study-level points and caveats: HCRT-specific and TRIB2-specific autoreactive clonotypes appeared among same-patient CSF and blood CD4+ clonotypes.

The germline V and J ends were trimmed by 0 bases and 3 bases, with 5 bases remaining between them. Germline V lookup: CDR1 GTSNPN, CDR2 SVGIG (reference sequence). CDR3 length equals 12 residues. The data were produced by immunoSEQ multiplex PCR, yet TCRdb's version contains in-frame clones alone and is incomplete. The repertoire consists of approximately 28,000 clones, with 78% occurring once and the leading ten covering about 3.4%. This clone has only a few counts. Its target is not known. The TCR comes from a human donor with narcolepsy. Material for sequencing was CD45RA- memory CD4+ T cells from PBMCs. The rearrangement joins TRBV30 to TRBJ1-1; D not certain. The CDR3 bases are TGTGCCTGGAGTGTGAGTTACACTGAAGCTTTCTTT. This gives the protein CAWSVSYTEAFF. The full variable domain, its missing parts supplied by reference TRBV30 and TRBJ1-1, is SQTIHQWPATLVQPVGSPLSLECTVEGTSNPNLYWYRQAAGRGLQLLFYSVGIGQISSEVPQNLSASRPQDRQFILSSKKLLLSDSGFYLCAWSVSYTEAFFGQGTRLTVV.